These 2 T cell receptor beta chains came from one sample sequenced in a study of T cell changes during pregnancy in multiple sclerosis. Clones were read by immunoSEQ multiplex PCR, and TCRdb kept only the in-frame ones, dropping some. The sample includes tens of thousands of clones, 94% of them seen just once. The sequenced sample was CD4+ T cells from peripheral blood mononuclear cells, obtained in the second trimester of pregnancy. All receptors come from a female donor with multiple sclerosis, enrolled in a pregnancy study.

DNA of the CDR3: TGTGCCACCAGCAGAGAGCCAGGGGGCGGCTACGAGCAGTACTTC. The encoded protein is CATSREPGGGYEQYF. This rearrangement joins TRBV15 to TRBJ2-7; 8 bases are a match to TRBD1. This CDR3 contains 15 residues. Trimming cost V 0 bases and J 3 bases; bases outside gene matches: 4. The germline gives CDR1 LNHNV, CDR2 YYDKDF (reference sequence).

V is TRBV9 and J is TRBJ2-6; 8 bases map to TRBD1. CDR1 and CDR2 from the germline V gene are SGDLS and YYNGEE. The CDR3 is 19 amino acids. Germline trimming cut 4 bases from V and 0 bases from J; bases unmatched to any gene: 12. The CDR3 spells CASSFSGQGWASGANVLTF. For the CDR3, the DNA is TGTGCCAGCAGCTTCTCCGGACAGGGATGGGCCTCTGGGGCCAACGTCCTGACTTTC.